The rows below give T cell receptor beta chains drawn from one sample of a study of T cell changes during pregnancy in multiple sclerosis. Sequencing used immunoSEQ multiplex PCR; TCRdb keeps in-frame clones, though not all of them. The sample includes about 100,000 clones, roughly 90% of them seen just once. This sample comprised peripheral blood, obtained after pregnancy. These receptors were obtained from a female donor with multiple sclerosis, enrolled in a pregnancy study. The CDR3 runs from the conserved cysteine through the conserved F or W. Each record gives: J gene, D gene, V gene, clone size, CDR3 DNA, CDR3 protein. D genes are given only for firm matches. Clone size is given for some rows only: seen once, a few or many times, or a class if the clone is expanded.

TRBJ1-6,TRBD1,TRBV4-3,-,TGCGCCAGCAGCCAAGTTTCGGGACAGTCCAATTCACCCCTCCACTTT,CASSQVSGQSNSPLHF
TRBJ1-1,TRBD1,TRBV2,-,TGTGCCAGCAGTGAACGACAGGGCGACACTGAAGCTTTCTTT,CASSERQGDTEAFF
TRBJ2-7,-,TRBV2,-,TGTGCCAGCAGGGGTGGAACGTACAGGCTAGAGCAGTACTTC,CASRGGTYRLEQYF
TRBJ2-1,TRBD1,TRBV5-4,-,TGTGCCAGCAGCCCGATGGGAGGGACAGGGAAAAATGAGCAGTTCTTC,CASSPMGGTGKNEQFF
TRBJ2-7,TRBD1,TRBV11-2,-,TGTGCCAGCAGCTGGCCGAATACCCCGGGACAGGGTCCCTACGAGCAGTACTTC,CASSWPNTPGQGPYEQYF
TRBJ1-1,-,TRBV28,-,TGTGCCAGCAGTTTATGGGGGGGAGAAGGAACTGAAGCTTTCTTT,CASSLWGGEGTEAFF
TRBJ1-2,-,TRBV28,-,TGTGCCAGCCAAGGGGCAGCCTATGGCTACACCTTC,CASQGAAYGYTF
TRBJ1-3,-,TRBV11-3,-,TGTGCCAGCAGCTTAAGCCTCTCTGGAAACACCATATATTTT,CASSLSLSGNTIYF
TRBJ2-7,TRBD2,TRBV10-3,-,TGTGCCATCAGTGAGTCGGTTTCTAGCGGGAACTCCTACGAGCAGTACTTC,CAISESVSSGNSYEQYF
TRBJ2-7,TRBD2,TRBV7-9,-,TGTGCCAGCGGACTGGGACTAGACCCCTACGAGCAGTACTTC,CASGLGLDPYEQYF
TRBJ1-1,-,TRBV29-1,-,TGCAGCGCGGGTGGACGGACTTTTGAAGCTTTCTTT,CSAGGRTFEAFF
TRBJ2-5,-,TRBV27,-,TGTGCCAGCAGTCCAACAGGGCTTGTCGAAGAGACCCAGTACTTC,CASSPTGLVEETQYF
TRBJ2-5,-,TRBV2,-,TGTGCCAGCAGTGATTGGACAAACCAAGAGACCCAGTACTTC,CASSDWTNQETQYF
TRBJ2-7,TRBD2,TRBV7-8,-,TGTGCCAGCAGTTTCTCGTCGGGGGGCGAGCAGTACTTC,CASSFSSGGEQYF
TRBJ2-2,-,TRBV18,once,TGTGCCAGCTCACCACTATTTCCCGGGGAGCTGTTTTTT,CASSPLFPGELFF
TRBJ1-1,-,TRBV6-6,-,TGTGCCAGCAGTTACAACGAGGGGGACACTGAAGCTTTCTTT,CASSYNEGDTEAFF
TRBJ1-1,-,TRBV25-1,-,TGTGCCAGCAGTTTAGCGGGGATTCAGGGGAACACTGAAGCTTTCTTT,CASSLAGIQGNTEAFF
TRBJ1-2,-,TRBV28,-,TGTGCCAGCTCATGGGCTCCGGGGGGTGGCTACACCTTC,CASSWAPGGGYTF
TRBJ2-7,TRBD2,TRBV2,-,TGCGCTGGACTAGGAACAAACTACGAGCAGTACTTC,CAGLGTNYEQYF
TRBJ1-6,-,TRBV30,-,TGTGCCTGGAGTGTACTGGGTGTGACGGAGAATTCACCCCTCCACTTT,CAWSVLGVTENSPLHF
TRBJ2-1,-,TRBV25-1,-,TGTGCCAGCAGTGAAGGGACTGTGCAGTTCTTC,CASSEGTVQFF
TRBJ2-5,-,TRBV7-6,-,TGTGCCAGCAGCTTAACTGGGCAGGCACAAGAGACCCAGTACTTC,CASSLTGQAQETQYF
TRBJ1-1,-,TRBV5-6,-,TGTGCCAGCAGTGGGAACAGGGAAGAAGCTTTCTTT,CASSGNREEAFF
TRBJ2-7,TRBD1,TRBV20-1,-,TGCAGTGCTTCGACAGGGAACGAGCAGTACTTC,CSASTGNEQYF
TRBJ1-5,-,TRBV6-5,-,TGTGCCAGCAGTCCGCAGGGTCAGGGGAATCAGCCCCAGCATTTT,CASSPQGQGNQPQHF
TRBJ2-3,TRBD1,TRBV5-1,-,TGCGCCAGCAGCCCCTACCGGGACAGGATAGATACGCAGTATTTT,CASSPYRDRIDTQYF
TRBJ2-7,-,TRBV11-2,-,TGTGCCAGCAGCTTAACGTTTCGAGGACAGTACGAGCAGTACTTC,CASSLTFRGQYEQYF